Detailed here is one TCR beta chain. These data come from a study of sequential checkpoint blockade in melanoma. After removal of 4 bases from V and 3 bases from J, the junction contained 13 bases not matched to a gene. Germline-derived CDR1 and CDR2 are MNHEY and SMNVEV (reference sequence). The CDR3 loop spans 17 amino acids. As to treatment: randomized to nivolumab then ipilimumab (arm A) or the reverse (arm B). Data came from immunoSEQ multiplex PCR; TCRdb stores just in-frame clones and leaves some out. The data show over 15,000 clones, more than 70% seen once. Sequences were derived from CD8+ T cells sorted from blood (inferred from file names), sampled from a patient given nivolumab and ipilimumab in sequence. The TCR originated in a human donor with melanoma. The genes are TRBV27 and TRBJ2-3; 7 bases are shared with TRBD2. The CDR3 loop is CASSSTGSGGRTDTQYF. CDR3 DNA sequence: TGTGCCAGCAGTTCCACCGGGTCCGGCGGGAGAACAGATACGCAGTATTTT.